A selection of T cell receptor beta chains follows, all from one sample in a study of blood T cell repertoires in COVID-19. TCRdb keeps only in-frame clones here, not all; method: immunoSEQ multiplex PCR. The sample has about 210,000 clones, roughly 91% seen once. The sequenced sample was PBMCs or T cells enriched from blood (not recorded which). These TCRs come from a man in his thirties or forties in a cohort exposed to, infected with or recovered from COVID-19 (not recorded which). Both conserved end residues are part of each CDR3. The D gene is left open where the match is weak. The listing skips clone size in some rows; elsewhere it reads once, few, many or a size class.

D gene	CDR3 length	V gene	clone size	J gene	CDR3 protein	CDR3 DNA
TRBD2	15	TRBV4-1	-	TRBJ2-1	CASSQDSSGLARQFF	TGCGCCAGCAGCCAAGATTCGTCAGGACTAGCACGGCAGTTCTTC
-	15	TRBV28	-	TRBJ2-3	CASGGTELGGDTQYF	TGTGCCAGTGGAGGGACAGAACTAGGAGGCGATACGCAGTATTTT
-	15	TRBV28	-	TRBJ1-2	CASSSPPQANYGYTF	TGTGCCAGCAGTTCTCCCCCACAAGCTAACTATGGCTACACCTTC
TRBD1	14	TRBV11-2	few	TRBJ2-7	CASSLGQGGREQYF	TGTGCCAGCAGCTTAGGTCAAGGGGGCCGCGAGCAGTACTTC
-	13	TRBV12-3/TRBV12-4	-	TRBJ2-5	CASTQDYQETQYF	TGTGCCAGCACCCAGGACTACCAAGAGACCCAGTACTTC
TRBD1	15	TRBV7-2	few	TRBJ1-6	CASSPETTGWTPLHF	TGTGCCAGCAGCCCAGAAACGACAGGGTGGACACCCCTCCACTTT
TRBD1	15	TRBV19	-	TRBJ1-1	CASSPTGTGNTEAFF	TGTGCCAGTAGTCCTACCGGGACAGGAAACACTGAAGCTTTCTTT
-	14	TRBV10-2	-	TRBJ2-3	CASSESWESHTQYF	TGCGCCAGCAGTGAGTCGTGGGAGAGTCATACGCAGTATTTT
-	15	TRBV3-1/TRBV3-2	few	TRBJ1-6	CASSHGNLQNSPLHF	TGTGCCAGCAGCCACGGGAATCTCCAAAATTCACCCCTCCACTTT
TRBD2	15	TRBV7-8	-	TRBJ2-1	CASTRVSGITYEQFF	TGTGCCAGCACCCGGGTTAGCGGGATAACGTATGAGCAGTTCTTC
-	11	TRBV7-9	-	TRBJ1-2	CASSSDYGYTF	TGTGCCAGCAGCTCAGACTATGGCTACACCTTC
TRBD1	15	TRBV5-1	-	TRBJ1-1	CASSLEGQGRTEAFF	TGCGCCAGCAGCTTGGAGGGACAGGGGAGGACTGAAGCTTTCTTT
TRBD1	13	TRBV29-1	-	TRBJ2-7	CSVATGGLDEQYF	TGCAGCGTTGCTACAGGGGGCCTCGACGAGCAGTACTTC
-	14	TRBV19	-	TRBJ2-7	CASSPGRGIDEQYF	TGTGCCAGTAGTCCTGGACGGGGAATCGACGAGCAGTACTTC
TRBD2	16	TRBV5-6	-	TRBJ2-7	CASSSLADTSSAEQYF	TGTGCCAGCAGCTCCCTAGCGGATACCTCTTCTGCCGAGCAGTACTTC
TRBD2	18	TRBV11-3	few	TRBJ2-5	CASSLGASGRTAQETQYF	TGTGCCAGCAGCTTAGGAGCTAGCGGGAGAACAGCCCAAGAGACCCAGTACTTC
TRBD1	15	TRBV5-1	-	TRBJ1-2	CASSPGTGQVPGYTF	TGCGCCAGCAGCCCCGGGACAGGGCAAGTCCCTGGCTACACCTTC
-	13	TRBV3-1/TRBV3-2	-	TRBJ2-1	CASSQLALNEQFF	TGTGCCAGCAGCCAACTAGCTCTGAATGAGCAGTTCTTC
-	14	TRBV19	-	TRBJ1-3	CASSITGSGNTIYF	TGTGCCAGTAGTATCACGGGGAGTGGAAACACCATATATTTT
TRBD1	15	TRBV6-5	-	TRBJ2-3	CASSSTGLSTDTQYF	TGTGCCAGCAGTTCGACAGGGCTTAGCACAGATACGCAGTATTTT
TRBD2	15	TRBV5-1	-	TRBJ2-3	CASSWMGLLTDTQYF	TGCGCCAGCAGCTGGATGGGACTACTCACAGATACGCAGTATTTT
TRBD1	13	TRBV28	-	TRBJ1-2	CASSGQGRYGYTF	TGTGCCAGCAGCGGACAGGGAAGGTATGGCTACACCTTC
-	16	TRBV18	-	TRBJ1-1	CASSPVGPGSGTEAFF	TGTGCCAGCTCACCAGTCGGGCCAGGTTCGGGGACTGAAGCTTTCTTT
TRBD1	17	TRBV19	-	TRBJ1-5	CASSIDRQGGRNQPQHF	TGTGCCAGTAGTATAGATAGACAGGGGGGTCGCAATCAGCCCCAGCATTTT
-	15	TRBV27	-	TRBJ1-2	CASSLGRGLQVGYTF	TGTGCCAGCAGTTTGGGGAGGGGCCTTCAGGTTGGCTACACCTTC
-	15	TRBV5-1	-	TRBJ2-2	CASSLALASTGELFF	TGCGCCAGCAGCTTGGCACTAGCTAGCACCGGGGAGCTGTTTTTT
-	14	TRBV7-9	-	TRBJ2-2	CASPNETGPGELFF	TGTGCCAGCCCCAATGAGACAGGCCCCGGGGAGCTGTTTTTT
-	14	TRBV7-2	-	TRBJ2-7	CASSLRGIPDGQYF	TGTGCCAGCAGCTTGCGGGGTATCCCTGATGGGCAGTACTTC
TRBD1	16	TRBV7-9	-	TRBJ2-3	CASSLYRTGGKDTQYF	TGTGCCAGCAGCTTATATAGGACAGGGGGCAAAGATACGCAGTATTTT
-	15	TRBV28	-	TRBJ2-7	CASSLSGFREFEQYF	TGTGCCAGCAGTTTATCGGGGTTTCGCGAGTTCGAGCAGTACTTC
TRBD2	16	TRBV2	once	TRBJ2-3	CASSEAPSGLSDTQYF	TGTGCCAGCAGTGAAGCCCCTAGCGGGTTATCAGATACGCAGTATTTT
TRBD2	18	TRBV30	-	TRBJ2-7	CAWSVEVDRTRVSYEQYF	TGTGCCTGGAGTGTAGAGGTAGACCGGACTAGGGTATCCTACGAGCAGTACTTC
TRBD2	17	TRBV29-1	-	TRBJ2-1	CSVEGLAGISSYNEQFF	TGCAGCGTTGAAGGGCTAGCGGGGATAAGCTCCTACAATGAGCAGTTCTTC
-	15	TRBV11-1	-	TRBJ1-1	CASSFGTGQVTEAFF	TGTGCCAGCAGCTTTGGAACAGGGCAGGTCACTGAAGCTTTCTTT
-	15	TRBV10-1	once	TRBJ2-3	CASSDNPSMADTQYF	TGCGCCAGCAGTGACAATCCCTCTATGGCAGATACGCAGTATTTT